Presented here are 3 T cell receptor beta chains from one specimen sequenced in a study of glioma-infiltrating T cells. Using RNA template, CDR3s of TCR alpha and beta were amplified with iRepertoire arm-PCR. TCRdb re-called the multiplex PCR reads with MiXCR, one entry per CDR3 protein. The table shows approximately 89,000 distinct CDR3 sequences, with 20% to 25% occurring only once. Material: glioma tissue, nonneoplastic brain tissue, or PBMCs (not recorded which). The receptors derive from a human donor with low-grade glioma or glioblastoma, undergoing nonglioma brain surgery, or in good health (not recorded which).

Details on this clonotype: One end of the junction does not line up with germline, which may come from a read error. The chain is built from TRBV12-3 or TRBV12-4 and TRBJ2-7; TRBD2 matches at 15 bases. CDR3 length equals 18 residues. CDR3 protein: CASSLYGTSGRKSYDQYF. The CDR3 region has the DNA TGTGCCAGCAGTTTGTACGGGACTAGCGGGAGGAAATCCTACGATCAGTACTTC.

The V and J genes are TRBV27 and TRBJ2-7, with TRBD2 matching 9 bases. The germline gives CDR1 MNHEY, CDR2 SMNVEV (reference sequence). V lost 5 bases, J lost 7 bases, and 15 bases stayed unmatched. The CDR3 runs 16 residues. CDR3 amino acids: CASSPGLAGKGWEQYF. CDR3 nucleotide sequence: TGTGCCAGCAGTCCGGGGCTAGCGGGAAAGGGGTGGGAGCAGTACTTC.

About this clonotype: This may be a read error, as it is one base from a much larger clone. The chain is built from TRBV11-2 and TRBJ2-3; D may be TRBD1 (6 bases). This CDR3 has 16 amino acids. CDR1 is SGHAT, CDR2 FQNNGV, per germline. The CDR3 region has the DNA TGTACCAGCAGCTTAGTGGGGACAACTAGCACAGATACGCAGTATTTT. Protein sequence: CTSSLVGTTSTDTQYF.